This TCR beta chain appears in the sequencing data of a study of blood T cells in healthy people across ages. General study results and limits: Across samples, TCR beta diversity tracked strongly with naive T cell percentage.

Trimming removed 6 bases at V and 6 bases at J, with 20 bases between. The CDR3 spans 15 residues. Germline loops: CDR1 MNHNY, CDR2 SVGAGI (reference sequence). A remark on this clonotype: The antigen remains undetermined.

For the second PCR, which ran for roughly 7 to 11 cycles, a sample-barcoded 5' primer and a J-beta primer mix were used. Via MiXCR, TCRdb re-called the 5' RACE reads, giving one row per CDR3 protein. The profile shows 1.6 million or so distinct CDR3 sequences, roughly 30% of them singletons. The sample providers were healthy Caucasian people from Russia, aged about 6 to 100. The rearrangement uses TRBV6-6 and TRBJ1-2, with D perhaps matching TRBD1 (6 bases). The receptor's source is a woman aged 25 to 39 in good health. Specimen: blood. In DNA, the CDR3 is TGTGCCAGCAGCCCTACTCGGGGGCGGTTTGATGGCTACACCTTC. It encodes CASSPTRGRFDGYTF.